This T cell receptor (beta chain) originates from a study of T cells in Graves' hyperthyroidism and ophthalmopathy. The source material, RNA transcripts, was used to amplify TCR beta CDR3 regions. The HTBI primer set drove a first-round RT-PCR of the TCR CDR3. Each CDR3 protein gets one entry after TCRdb re-called the multiplex PCR reads with MiXCR. This table has hundreds of thousands of distinct CDR3 sequences, less than 25% appearing once. Unmatched junction bases numbered 7, after V lost 2 bases and J lost 4 bases. The CDR3 is 15 residues long. Germline V gene sequence: CDR1 MNHEY, CDR2 SMNVEV (reference sequence).

The V call is TRBV27, the J call TRBJ2-5, with 7 bases fitting TRBD2. This clonotype was sampled from a man aged 30 to 45 with Graves' ophthalmopathy. Sequencing was carried out using blood. CDR3 residues: CASSLARGRGETQYF. DNA of the CDR3: TGTGCCAGCAGTTTAGCCAGAGGGAGGGGAGAGACCCAGTACTTC.